A selection of T cell receptor beta chains follows, all from one sample in a study of CD8 T cells in ankylosing spondylitis. Using its own MiXCR run on the 5' RACE reads, TCRdb lists one record per CDR3 protein. The data contain approximately 150,000 distinct CDR3 sequences, roughly 30% of them singletons. The sequencing sample was made of synovial fluid, either unsorted or a sorted T cell fraction (not recorded which). The receptors stem from a male donor with ankylosing spondylitis. Each CDR3 is given with its conserved first and last residue. The D gene is left open where the match is weak. Clone size is stated in some rows and not others, as once, few, many or a class when expanded.

J | V | D | size | DNA | CDR3
TRBJ1-4 | TRBV6-2/TRBV6-3 | NA | NA | TGTGCCAGCAGTTACGGCGGCCTTGGAGCTAATGAAAAACTGTTTTTT | CASSYGGLGANEKLFF
TRBJ1-5 | TRBV6-1 | TRBD1 | many | TGTGCCAGCAGTGAAGGAAGCAGGGGGACTCAGCCCCAGCATTTT | CASSEGSRGTQPQHF
TRBJ2-7 | TRBV5-6 | NA | many | TGTGCCAGCAGCTGGGGATATAACCCCTACGAGCAGTACTTC | CASSWGYNPYEQYF
TRBJ2-3 | TRBV29-1 | NA | NA | TGCAGCGTTCGGCAGGGGATAGTCACAGATACGCAGTATTTT | CSVRQGIVTDTQYF
TRBJ1-1 | TRBV5-1 | NA | many | TGCGCCAGCAGCTTGGGGGGGCCCAACACTGAAGCTTTCTTT | CASSLGGPNTEAFF
TRBJ1-2 | TRBV20-1 | NA | NA | TGCAGTGCTAGAGATCCCCCGCCGGGACATCAGCTCTACACCTTC | CSARDPPPGHQLYTF
TRBJ2-1 | TRBV20-1 | NA | NA | TGCAGTGCTAGGGCGGGTTTAAGCTCCTACAATGAGCAGTTCTTC | CSARAGLSSYNEQFF
TRBJ2-4 | TRBV12-3/TRBV12-4 | TRBD2 | NA | TGTGCCAGCAGTTTAGGGACTAGCGGGGGTACCAAAAACATTCAGTACTTC | CASSLGTSGGTKNIQYF
TRBJ2-1 | TRBV2 | TRBD2 | NA | TGTGCCAGCAGGGAGACTAGCGGGGGGGCCGGTGAGCAGTTCTTC | CASRETSGGAGEQFF
TRBJ2-1 | TRBV12-3/TRBV12-4 | NA | NA | TGTGCCAGCAGATCAATAGCCGGACAACACAATGAGCAGTTCTTC | CASRSIAGQHNEQFF
TRBJ2-7 | TRBV30 | TRBD1 | NA | TGTGCCTGGAGTGGACTAAAGGGGGCTACCTACGAGCAGTACTTC | CAWSGLKGATYEQYF
TRBJ2-3 | TRBV7-2 | NA | NA | TGTGCCAGCAGCTTAGCGTACGGAACCACAGATACGCAGTATTTT | CASSLAYGTTDTQYF
TRBJ1-3 | TRBV5-1 | TRBD1 | NA | TGCGCCAGCAGCTTCTCGACAGGGTATTTTTCTGGAAACACCATATATTTT | CASSFSTGYFSGNTIYF
TRBJ1-5 | TRBV10-2 | TRBD1 | few | TGCGCCACCGCAGGGGGAAGCAATCAGCCCCAGCATTTT | CATAGGSNQPQHF
TRBJ1-2 | TRBV18 | TRBD1 | NA | TGTGCCAGCTCACTGCAACCGGGACAGGGGACCCCCAACTATGGCTACACCTTC | CASSLQPGQGTPNYGYTF
TRBJ2-7 | TRBV7-9 | NA | many | TGTGCCAGCAGCCTCGAGACCTACGAGCAGTACTTC | CASSLETYEQYF
TRBJ1-1 | TRBV20-1 | NA | NA | TGCAGTGCCAGCCCCGGGACGGGCATGAACACTGAAGCTTTCTTT | CSASPGTGMNTEAFF
TRBJ1-1 | TRBV29-1 | NA | NA | TGCAGCGTTGAAGGGGGTGGGACAATTAGGAACACTGAAGCTTTCTTT | CSVEGGGTIRNTEAFF
TRBJ2-3 | TRBV14 | NA | few | TGTGCCAGCAGCGCTTGGACAAAGAGCACAGATACGCAGTATTTT | CASSAWTKSTDTQYF
TRBJ1-3 | TRBV19 | NA | NA | TGTGCCAGTAGTATTGTTCCCCGAGGGGGGACTGGAAACACCATATATTTT | CASSIVPRGGTGNTIYF
TRBJ2-3 | TRBV6-2/TRBV6-3 | NA | NA | TGTGCCAGCAGTTACGAGACGGAGCGAGCTAGCACAGATACGCAGTATTTT | CASSYETERASTDTQYF
TRBJ2-1 | TRBV27 | TRBD2 | many | TGTGCCAGCAGTTTGACCTTTAGCGGGGGGGGAGTTGAGCAGTTCTTC | CASSLTFSGGGVEQFF
TRBJ2-3 | TRBV30 | NA | few | TGTGCCTGGAAACTTGGTCGCGACTACGTCTATACGCAGTATTTT | CAWKLGRDYVYTQYF
TRBJ2-3 | TRBV29-1 | NA | many | TGCAGCGTACTACCTGGACCCAAAGGGGATACGCAGTATTTT | CSVLPGPKGDTQYF
TRBJ1-3 | TRBV7-6 | TRBD1 | NA | TGTGCCAGCAGCCAAAGACAGGGAAGAGCGGGAAACACCATATATTTT | CASSQRQGRAGNTIYF
TRBJ2-7 | TRBV2 | NA | NA | TGTGCCAGCCGGACGGCCCGCTCCTACGAGCAGTACTTC | CASRTARSYEQYF
TRBJ1-1 | TRBV19 | NA | NA | TGTGCCAGTATGGGGAGATACACTGAAGCTTTCTTT | CASMGRYTEAFF
TRBJ1-5 | TRBV7-2 | NA | NA | TGTGCCAGCAGCCCCTCCGGGGGGCGGGGGGTAAATCAGCCCCAGCATTTT | CASSPSGGRGVNQPQHF
TRBJ2-1 | TRBV4-1 | NA | few | TGCGCCAGCAGCCAAGATAGTCCATGGACAGGGACTACCTACAATGAGCAGTTCTTC | CASSQDSPWTGTTYNEQFF
TRBJ1-1 | TRBV6-1 | TRBD1 | few | TGTGCCAGCACCCTAGGGGGCAGGGAAGCTTTCTTT | CASTLGGREAFF
TRBJ2-7 | TRBV5-1 | TRBD2 | few | TGCGCCAGCAGCCTAACTCCCGGGACTAGTTACGAGCAGTACTTC | CASSLTPGTSYEQYF
TRBJ1-4 | TRBV6-5 | NA | few | TGTGCCAGCAGCTACGGGGGGCGAGAGGGTGAAAAACTGTTTTTT | CASSYGGREGEKLFF